Listed here is a single TCR beta chain. Given a much more abundant clone one base away, this may be a read error. A modified ARM-PCR protocol with three rounds of nested PCR amplified TCRbeta. TCRdb recomputed calls from the multiplex PCR reads with MiXCR, one row per CDR3 protein. The repertoire holds 220,000 or so distinct CDR3 sequences, over 55% seen once, with 25% in the top ten. The sample comes from a study of tumor and adjacent non-tumor tissue in lung cancer. This CDR3 contains 18 residues. CDR1 is MNHEY and CDR2 is SVGAGI in the germline V gene. Between the trimmed V and J ends, which lost 0 bases and 0 bases, there was a span of 15 bases. The template was RNA from unsorted bulk tissue.

What was sequenced was lung tumor tissue. The origin of this receptor is a man aged 55 to 70 with non-small cell lung cancer. The rearrangement joins TRBV6-5 to TRBJ2-1, with D maybe TRBD1 (6 bases). The CDR3 region has the DNA TGTGCCAGCAGTTACTCGGCTAGGGGGACCCGCTCCTACAATGAGCAGTTCTTC. Protein product: CASSYSARGTRSYNEQFF.